The rows below give T cell receptor beta chains drawn from one sample of a study of cytomegalovirus exposure and HLA in healthy donors. Clones were read by immunoSEQ multiplex PCR, and TCRdb kept only the in-frame ones, dropping some. The sample records some 130,000 clones, approximately 75% being singletons. Sequencing input: PBMCs. These receptors were collected from a man aged 50 or older in good health and CMV-seropositive. Both conserved end residues are trimmed from each CDR3.

j_call | v_call | cdr3_aa
TRBJ2-1 | TRBV9 | ASSVLGGEYNEQF
TRBJ2-7 | TRBV5-1 | ASSPYGTGGGEQY
TRBJ1-1 | TRBV2 | ASKDRGHGEAF
TRBJ1-4 | TRBV11-3 | ASSLDGTGLAGEKLF
TRBJ2-1 | TRBV4-1 | ASSQRDSSYNEQF
TRBJ1-1 | TRBV6-5 | ASSYSWGGGSTEAF
TRBJ1-1 | TRBV5-1 | ASSRDGRERRILAF
TRBJ2-5 | TRBV9 | ASSPRGGETQY
TRBJ1-2 | TRBV29-1 | SVEEQGNYGYT
TRBJ1-1 | TRBV5-8 | ASSLGRGRIDTEAF
TRBJ2-7 | TRBV18 | ASSPLENGNEQY
TRBJ1-1 | TRBV2 | ASSGRGYTEAF
TRBJ1-1 | TRBV7-9 | ASSLQAGPTEAF
TRBJ1-6 | TRBV9 | ASSVRDIGSPLH
TRBJ2-3 | TRBV19 | ASSIGGTSGRRDTQY
TRBJ1-1 | TRBV28 | ASSSASGGGNTEAF
TRBJ2-3 | TRBV4-2 | ASSFGAGGPDTQY
TRBJ2-1 | TRBV6-1 | ASSVLQGASYNEQF
TRBJ2-1 | TRBV19 | ASSMIGTSGRLGLF
TRBJ1-1 | TRBV6-5 | ASSRRRNTEAF
TRBJ1-1 | TRBV7-2 | ASSPRQGRTEAF
TRBJ1-2 | TRBV7-8 | ASSLADMSGYT
TRBJ1-5 | TRBV2 | ASSWDRHSNQPQH
TRBJ1-2 | TRBV18 | ASSWDRGPSGYT
TRBJ2-2 | TRBV7-9 | ASSSPDRGNTNTGELF
TRBJ2-7 | TRBV28 | ASSLGQGAKY
TRBJ2-5 | TRBV7-9 | ASSPGGSAETQY
TRBJ1-1 | TRBV19 | ASSMGVVGTYSEAF
TRBJ2-5 | TRBV27 | ASGTGRETQY
TRBJ2-7 | TRBV27 | ASSRDRISYEQY
TRBJ1-1 | TRBV5-8 | ASSPGHNTEAF
TRBJ2-1 | TRBV5-6 | ASSLISGGALDEQF
TRBJ2-1 | TRBV11-2 | ASSLDRGEQF
TRBJ2-2 | TRBV7-9 | ASSFLLGGGELF
TRBJ2-7 | TRBV10-3 | AISETREQY
TRBJ2-2 | TRBV10-1 | ASSEGLAGIGSGELF
TRBJ2-2 | TRBV9 | ASGGLAGDTGELF
TRBJ1-1 | TRBV18 | ASSLQGQGAMNTEAF
TRBJ2-3 | TRBV10-1 | ASSAGADTQY
TRBJ2-7 | TRBV14 | ASRVSGSSSYEQY
TRBJ1-1 | TRBV27 | ASTPQGKNTEAF
TRBJ2-3 | TRBV9 | ASSVVAGGSDTQY
TRBJ2-3 | TRBV29-1 | SVPRGSSGTDTQY
TRBJ1-2 | TRBV7-9 | ASSPTGGLILGNGYT
TRBJ2-7 | TRBV7-3 | ASSSGLAGDYEQY
TRBJ1-1 | TRBV7-9 | ASSLARGKNTEAF
TRBJ1-1 | TRBV6-6 | ACTTERSNTEAF
TRBJ1-2 | TRBV28 | ASSLPGTNYGYT
TRBJ2-2 | TRBV5-1 | ASSLNPGGNAGELF
TRBJ2-7 | TRBV7-2 | ASSLGDRAGEQY
TRBJ1-2 | TRBV5-6 | ASRVNRGGGYT
TRBJ1-2 | TRBV5-1 | ASSTGGLGYSYT
TRBJ1-1 | TRBV4-1 | ASSHPDRLAEAF
TRBJ2-1 | TRBV2 | ASRSESYNEQF
TRBJ2-7 | TRBV7-6 | ASSLGGRFYEQY